These T cell receptor beta chains were read from a single sample in a study of cytomegalovirus exposure and HLA in healthy donors. TCRdb's copy holds only in-frame clones and misses some; the assay was immunoSEQ multiplex PCR. The data show fewer than 250,000 clones, with around 90% seen just once and around 1% held by the top ten. Sequencing was performed on PBMCs. The receptors originated from a boy between 2 and 10 years old in good health and CMV-seronegative. The CDR3 runs from the conserved cysteine through the conserved F or W. Fields, in order: J gene, V gene, clone size, D gene, CDR3 DNA, CDR3 protein. The D gene is left open where the match is weak. Only some rows state a clone size, as once, few, many or a class for expanded clones.

TRBJ2-1,TRBV7-3,-,TRBD2,TGTGCCAGCAGCTTATCTAGCGGGAGGAACAATGAGCAGTTCTTC,CASSLSSGRNNEQFF
TRBJ2-3,TRBV29-1,-,TRBD2,TGCAGCGGAAAAGCTAGCGGGAACGCAGATACGCAGTATTTT,CSGKASGNADTQYF
TRBJ1-6,TRBV2,-,TRBD1,TGTGCCAGCAGTGAAGAAGGGGGACAGGGGCCGCCCCTCCACTTT,CASSEEGGQGPPLHF
TRBJ1-1,TRBV13,-,-,TGTGCCAGCAGCTTTTCTACAGGACTGAACACTGAAGCTTTCTTT,CASSFSTGLNTEAFF
TRBJ1-5,TRBV9,-,TRBD1,TGTGCCAGCAGCCAGACAGGGGACCAGCCCCAGCATTTT,CASSQTGDQPQHF
TRBJ1-1,TRBV30,-,-,TGTGCCTGGAGCGCGGGGACTGATGAAGCTTTCTTT,CAWSAGTDEAFF
TRBJ2-4,TRBV7-9,-,-,TGTGCCAGCAGCTCTCCTCGAGTCCTAGCCAAAAACATTCAGTACTTC,CASSSPRVLAKNIQYF
TRBJ1-4,TRBV5-1,-,TRBD1,TGCGCCAGCAGCTTGGAAGCTGGACAGGGGATGGAAAAACTGTTTTTT,CASSLEAGQGMEKLFF
TRBJ2-7,TRBV14,-,TRBD2,TGTGCCAGCAGCCAAGTCGGCGGGAGGGGGTACGAGCAGTACTTC,CASSQVGGRGYEQYF
TRBJ2-2,TRBV19,-,TRBD2,TGTGCCAGTAATAGAGCGGGGGGGCCCCGGAGCGGGGAGCTGTTTTTT,CASNRAGGPRSGELFF
TRBJ2-2,TRBV6-5,-,-,TGTGCCAGCAGTTATTTCGCCAGGGCAACCGGGGAGCTGTTTTTT,CASSYFARATGELFF
TRBJ1-2,TRBV6-1,-,TRBD1,TGTGCCAGCAGTGAGGGTACAGGGGCCAATGGCTACACCTTC,CASSEGTGANGYTF
TRBJ2-3,TRBV2,-,TRBD2,TGTGCCAGCAGGACTAGCGGGACACGCACAGATACGCAGTATTTT,CASRTSGTRTDTQYF
TRBJ1-5,TRBV15,-,TRBD1,TGTGCCACCAGCAGAGATACAGGGGCCAATCAGCCCCAGCATTTT,CATSRDTGANQPQHF
TRBJ1-1,TRBV7-9,-,-,TGTGCCAGCAGCCCAGACAGCTCCTCTCTGAACACTGAAGCTTTCTTT,CASSPDSSSLNTEAFF
TRBJ2-7,TRBV6-1,-,-,TGTGCCAGCAGTGATTTACAGGGCTACGAGCAGTACTTC,CASSDLQGYEQYF
TRBJ1-4,TRBV28,once,-,TGTGCCAGCAGTTTCGGGGGTTCGAGAAGAACTAATGAAAAACTGTTTTTT,CASSFGGSRRTNEKLFF
TRBJ1-2,TRBV6-1,-,TRBD1,TGTGCCAGCAGACGGGGACAGCTAAACTATGGCTACACCTTC,CASRRGQLNYGYTF
TRBJ1-2,TRBV7-9,-,-,TGTGCCAGCAGCCCTCCGCCGCGGGGGGCTAGCTATGGCTACACCTTC,CASSPPPRGASYGYTF
TRBJ2-7,TRBV5-1,-,TRBD1,TGCGCCAGCAGCGTGACAGGGTTGCGCTCCTACGAGCAGTACTTC,CASSVTGLRSYEQYF
TRBJ2-1,TRBV29-1,-,TRBD2,TGCAGCGTTGATCTAGCGGGAGTGGCCTACAATGAGCAGTTCTTC,CSVDLAGVAYNEQFF
TRBJ2-1,TRBV27,-,-,TGTGCCAGCAGTTTAAGAGAGGGAGGTGGGTACAATGAGCAGTTCTTC,CASSLREGGGYNEQFF
TRBJ1-2,TRBV29-1,-,TRBD1,TGCAGCGTCGCCGGGACAGCTTTCTATGGCTACACCTTC,CSVAGTAFYGYTF
TRBJ2-1,TRBV19,-,-,TGTGCCAGTAGTATTTGGACTTCAACCTTTGATGAGCAGTTCTTC,CASSIWTSTFDEQFF
TRBJ1-1,TRBV9,-,-,TGTGCCAGCAGCAGCGGGGCCCAGAACACTGAAGCTTTCTTT,CASSSGAQNTEAFF
TRBJ1-5,TRBV15,-,-,TGTGCCACCAGCAGAGGGCCCTCACACAATCAGCCCCAGCATTTT,CATSRGPSHNQPQHF
TRBJ2-2,TRBV5-4,-,-,TGTGCCAGCAGCTTGGATGGAGCCGGGGAGCTGTTTTTT,CASSLDGAGELFF